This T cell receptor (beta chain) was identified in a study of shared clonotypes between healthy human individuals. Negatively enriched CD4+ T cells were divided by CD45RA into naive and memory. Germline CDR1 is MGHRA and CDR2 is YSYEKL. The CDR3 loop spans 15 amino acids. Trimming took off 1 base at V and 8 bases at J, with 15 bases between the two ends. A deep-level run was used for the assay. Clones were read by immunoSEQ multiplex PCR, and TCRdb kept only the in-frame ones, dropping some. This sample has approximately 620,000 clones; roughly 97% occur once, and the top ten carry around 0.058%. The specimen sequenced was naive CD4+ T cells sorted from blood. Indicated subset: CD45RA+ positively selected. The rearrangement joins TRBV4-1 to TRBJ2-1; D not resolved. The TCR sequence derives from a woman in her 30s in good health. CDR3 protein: CASSQGSTGADEQFF. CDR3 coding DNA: TGCGCCAGCAGCCAAGGGAGTACGGGCGCCGATGAGCAGTTCTTC.